This T cell receptor beta chain was profiled in a study of Ad26.COV2.S vaccination and SARS-CoV-2 variants. As to treatment: some 20 received Ad26.COV2.S at low or high dose, single or two shots; a few received placebo; per-sample allocation not given. Material that was analyzed had been drawn on day 63 after the first vaccine or placebo injection. Of note for this clone: Its matching antigen is unknown.

Findings of the study overall: Estimates derived from TCR breadth and depth analyses may have underestimated total T cell responses. People given the vaccine had a wider spike-specific TCR breadth than placebo recipients did.

V was clipped by 4 bases and J by 1 base; unmatched bases: 7. CDR3 length: 15 residues. Per the germline V gene, CDR1 is SQVTM and CDR2 is ANQGSEA. Sequencing used immunoSEQ multiplex PCR; TCRdb keeps in-frame clones, though not all of them. The table includes some 340,000 clones, roughly 84% detected once. This material consisted of peripheral blood, taken in a trial of Ad26.COV2.S vaccine versus placebo. The chain combines TRBV29-1 with TRBJ2-3; TRBD1 aligns across 8 bases. The TCR originated in a person between 18 and 65 years old who received the Ad26.COV2.S COVID-19 vaccine or a placebo. CDR3 coding DNA: TGCAGCGTTGTCCCGACAGGGGAGCGCACAGATACGCAGTATTTT. This sequence encodes CSVVPTGERTDTQYF.